Given below is one T cell receptor (beta chain) in context. Antigen: not known. Participating donors were healthy, HIV-negative adults free of recent acute infections or vaccinations. The donor cohort consisted entirely of Caucasian adults residing in Nashville, Tennessee. The data derive from a study of shared clonotypes between healthy human individuals. Study-level findings and limits: What naive subsets generally showed was a larger estimated richness than memory subsets showed. It was the non-shared clonotypes that had lower generation probabilities than clonotypes shared by all four donors.

The CDR3 is made up of 12 amino acids. The germline V and J ends were trimmed by 2 bases and 2 bases, with 2 bases remaining between them. Per germline, CDR1 MGHDK and CDR2 SYGVNS. Sequencing used immunoSEQ multiplex PCR; TCRdb keeps in-frame clones, though not all of them. The sample holds about 110,000 clones, more than 65% seen once. The sequencing input was memory CD8+ T cells sorted from blood. Subset meaning: CD45RO+ cells pooled with CCR7-negative TemRA cells. This clonotype was sampled from a woman younger than 45 in good health. J is TRBJ2-3 and V is TRBV25-1, with D uncertain. This CDR3 is CASSENTDTQYF. The CDR3 region has the DNA TGTGCCAGCAGTGAAAACACAGATACGCAGTATTTT.